The 3 T cell receptor beta chains listed next were all sequenced from one sample in a study of low-dose radiotherapy and immunotherapy resistance in tumors. Time point noted: after trial treatment. Treatment noted: LDRT plus nivolumab, ipilimumab, low-dose cyclophosphamide and aspirin (RACIN trial). Covering alpha and beta chains, TRAV- and TRBV-specific primers were used for the first-strand cDNA. TCRs were amplified for 15 to 25 PCR cycles with a constant-region primer and V-primer adapter. TCRdb passed the reads through MiXCR, listing each CDR3 protein once. The sample contains around 100,000 distinct CDR3 sequences, less than 25% of which appear only once. Sequencing was performed on PBMCs, taken after low-dose radiotherapy plus immunotherapy. The source is a male donor with prostate cancer.

Remarks on this clonotype: A far larger clone is off by one base, so a read error is likely. This rearrangement joins TRBV5-3 to TRBJ1-2; no firm D call. TRBV5-3 is noted as an ORF with a role that remains uncertain. Between the trimmed V and J ends, which lost 8 bases and 3 bases, there was a span of 14 bases. CDR3 length: 13 residues. CDR3: CASCFDNHYGYTF. CDR3 sequence (DNA): TGTGCCAGCTGCTTTGACAACCACTATGGCTACACCTTC.

This clonotype has ten or more counts. The chain couples TRBV20-1 to TRBJ2-1, with TRBD1 matching over 10 bases. In germline, CDR1 is DFQATT, CDR2 SNEGSKA (reference sequence). The CDR3 has 16 residues. V lost 0 bases and J lost 8; bases outside the gene matches: 10. The CDR3 DNA sequence: TGCAGTGCTAGAGATCTCCGGGACAGGGGTAGTGATGAGCAGTTCTTC. It yields the protein CSARDLRDRGSDEQFF.

This clonotype was counted ten times or more. The rearrangement joins TRBV5-1 to TRBJ2-3, with 7 bases fitting TRBD1. V was pared by 4 bases and J by 6 bases, with 8 bases of the junction left unmatched. The CDR3 is 14 residues long. CDR1 SGHRS and CDR2 YFSETQ come from the germline V gene. CDR3 bases: TGCGCCAGCAGCGGGGGACAGTTTTCCGATACGCAGTATTTT. It specifies CASSGGQFSDTQYF.